One sample yielded the 8 T cell receptor beta chains listed below, sequenced in a study of T-cell reconstitution after alpha-beta-depleted transplantation in children. Preparation of the TCRbeta library involved a method that used unique molecular identifiers. TCRdb analysed the PCR reads with MiXCR anew, one entry per CDR3 protein. The sample carries 670,000 or so distinct CDR3 sequences, around 13% recorded once. The sequencing used PBMCs, collected before TCRalphabeta/CD19-depleted stem cell transplant. The receptors come from a girl between 2 and 10 years old with congenital amegakaryocytic thrombocytopenia, due to receive a stem cell transplant.

The chain couples TRBV12-3 or TRBV12-4 to TRBJ2-5, with D perhaps TRBD1 (5 bases). The CDR3 spans 13 residues. V was clipped by 6 bases and J by 1 base, with 9 bases between them. The CDR3 is CASRTQAQETQYF. The CDR3 DNA reads as TGTGCCAGCAGAACACAGGCCCAAGAGACCCAGTACTTC.

This clonotype was seen at least ten times. The V and J genes are TRBV10-3 and TRBJ1-5; 7 bases line up with TRBD1. CDR3 length: 14 residues. The junction had 8 bases not matched to a gene; V was cut back by 6 bases and J by 6 bases. CDR1 and CDR2 (germline): ENHRY, SYGVKD. As DNA, the CDR3 is TGTGCCATCAGCAGCGAGGGGGCGGGTCAGCCCCAGCATTTT. Translated, it gives CAISSEGAGQPQHF.

The V and J genes are TRBV3-1 and TRBJ2-3; no definite D call. Germline V CDR1 and CDR2: LGHDT, YNNKEL (reference sequence). This CDR3 is 16 amino acids long. The germline V and J ends were trimmed by 3 bases and 0 bases, with 13 bases remaining between them. The CDR3 is CASSHTRAGSTDTQYF. CDR3 DNA sequence: TGTGCCAGCAGCCACACTCGGGCCGGGAGCACAGATACGCAGTATTTT.

This clonotype appeared many times. The chain combines TRBV15 with TRBJ2-5; D might be TRBD1 (5 bases). CDR1 is LNHNV and CDR2 is YYDKDF in the germline V gene (reference sequence). The CDR3 covers 16 residues. V shed 0 bases and J shed 7 bases, with 18 bases lying between them. The CDR3 reads CATSRDGAASVGTQYF. The CDR3 DNA reads TGTGCCACCAGCAGAGATGGGGCAGCTTCAGTGGGGACCCAGTACTTC. Complete variable domain (other parts from reference TRBV15 and TRBJ2-5): DAMVIQNPRYQVTQFGKPVTLSCSQTLNHNVMYWYQQKSSQAPKLLFHYYDKDFNNEADTPDNFQSRRPNTSFCFLDIRSPGLGDTAMYLCATSRDGAASVGTQYFGPGTRLLVL.

This clonotype was found a few times. J is TRBJ2-7 and V is TRBV2; 7 bases are a match to TRBD1. Per the germline V gene, CDR1 is SNHLY and CDR2 is FYNNEI. Trimming cost V 9 bases and J 2 bases; bases outside gene matches: 4. CDR3 length: 12 residues. For the CDR3, the DNA is TGTGCCAGAGGGACAGAGGCCTACGAGCAGTACTTC. Protein product: CARGTEAYEQYF.

In its sample, this clonotype was seen many times. The chain is built from TRBV29-1 and TRBJ2-1; D not certain. The germline V gene encodes CDR1 SQVTM and CDR2 ANQGSEA. Trimming cost V 3 bases and J 2 bases, with 11 bases left between them. CDR3 length: 14 residues. CDR3 protein: CSVDAYLPYNEQFF. The CDR3 DNA reads TGCAGCGTTGATGCGTATCTCCCCTACAATGAGCAGTTCTTC.

For this clonotype: A read error may be the cause here, since a much bigger clone is one base away. The gene calls are TRBV7-3 and TRBJ2-3, with 7 bases matching TRBD2. The junction had 11 bases not matched to a gene; V was cut back by 5 bases and J by 6 bases. From germline, CDR1 is SGHTA and CDR2 FQGTGA. CDR3 length equals 15 residues. The CDR3 loop reads CASSLGAGISDTQYF. CDR3 sequence (DNA): TGTGCCAGCAGCCTCGGAGCGGGAATCTCGGATACGCAGTATTTT.

CDR3 sequence reads: CASSDSGSVHPYGYTF. In DNA form, the CDR3 reads TGTGCCAGCAGTGACTCCGGGTCAGTGCATCCCTATGGCTACACCTTC. The genes are TRBV6-4 and TRBJ1-2; no clear D gene. The V and J ends lost 0 bases and 4 bases respectively, with 15 bases between them. Germline-derived CDR1 and CDR2 are MRHNA and SNTAGT. There are 16 residues in the CDR3.